These 13 T cell receptor beta chains share one sample of origin, sequenced in a study of blood T cell repertoires in COVID-19. Using immunoSEQ multiplex PCR, the repertoire was profiled, and TCRdb retains in-frame clones only, with some absent. The sample has under 250,000 clones; around 80% are singletons. Material: peripheral blood. The receptor source for this set is a man aged 50 to 59 with active or convalescent COVID-19.

V gene TRBV18 combines with J gene TRBJ1-4; 7 bases are shared with TRBD1. CDR1 is KGHSH, CDR2 LQKENI, per germline. The CDR3 loop spans 18 amino acids. V shed 0 bases and J 0 bases; nucleotides not matched to a gene: 7. The CDR3 coding sequence is TGTGCCAGCTCACCACCCGGGGGACAGCGCTCAACTAATGAAAAACTGTTTTTT. It yields the protein CASSPPGGQRSTNEKLFF.

The genes are TRBV5-4 and TRBJ2-5, with D maybe TRBD1 (5 bases). Germline-derived CDR1 and CDR2 are SGHNT and YYREEE (reference sequence). V was pared by 2 bases and J by 0 bases, with 14 bases between. CDR3 length equals 16 residues. Here the CDR3 DNA reads TGTGCCAGCAGCTTAGGCGCAGGGCCGTACCAAGAGACCCAGTACTTC. Protein sequence: CASSLGAGPYQETQYF.

CDR3 residues: CASSYGYSNQPQHF. Written as DNA, the CDR3 is TGTGCCAGCAGCTACGGTTATAGCAATCAGCCCCAGCATTTT. The chain links TRBV28 to TRBJ1-5; D is unclear. The CDR3 covers 14 residues. Looked up from germline, CDR1 is MDHEN and CDR2 is SYDVKM. Trimming took off 6 bases at V and 0 bases at J, with 9 bases between the two ends.

V usage is TRBV28 and J usage is TRBJ1-5; 7 nucleotides agree with TRBD1. Germline lookup yields CDR1 MDHEN and CDR2 SYDVKM. Trimming took 5 bases from V and 5 from J; bases not matched to a gene: 9. The CDR3 is made up of 15 amino acids. The CDR3 sequence: CASSPLDRYHQPQHF. DNA of the CDR3: TGTGCCAGCAGTCCGCTGGACAGGTACCATCAGCCCCAGCATTTT.

The chain links TRBV6-5 to TRBJ1-2; 7 bases are a match to TRBD1. After removal of 6 bases from V and 5 bases from J, the junction contained 6 bases not matched to a gene. Per germline, CDR1 MNHEY and CDR2 SVGAGI. CDR3 length: 13 residues. The CDR3 DNA is TGTGCCAGCAGCCGCGACAGGGAGTATGGCTACACCTTC. This sequence encodes CASSRDREYGYTF.

The gene calls are TRBV25-1 and TRBJ1-2, with a tentative D call TRBD1 (6 bases). The V end was cut by 2 bases, the J end by 8 bases, with 12 bases between. Germline assignment: CDR1 MGHDK and CDR2 SYGVNS. This CDR3 has 13 amino acids. The CDR3 DNA sequence: TGTGCCAGCAGTGAACGTGGCCAGGGGGGCTACACCTTC. Translation: CASSERGQGGYTF.

The rearrangement joins TRBV19 to TRBJ2-7; 7 nucleotides line up with TRBD2. The germline gives CDR1 LNHDA, CDR2 SQIVND (reference sequence). This CDR3 has 19 amino acids. J gave up 1 base and V 5 bases, and 20 bases lay outside the gene matches. DNA for the CDR3: TGTGCCAGTAGTGGGGCCTGGCGGGAGACCGACGGAAAATCCTACGAGCAGTACTTC. The encoded protein is CASSGAWRETDGKSYEQYF.

The chain couples TRBV7-9 to TRBJ2-2; the match to TRBD1 covers 10 bases. Germline loops: CDR1 SEHNR, CDR2 FQNEAQ (reference sequence). The CDR3 totals 16 residues. V gave up 5 bases and J gave up 1 base; unmatched junction bases: 4. The CDR3 spells CASSRGTGVNTGELFF. In nucleotides, the CDR3 is TGTGCCAGCAGCAGAGGGACAGGGGTGAACACCGGGGAGCTGTTTTTT.

The V gene is TRBV6-6, the J gene TRBJ2-5, with TRBD2 identical over 9 bases. With 6 bases clipped from V and 9 bases from J, the junction kept 8 bases outside the gene matches. This CDR3 spans 13 amino acids. Germline V lookup: CDR1 MNHNY, CDR2 SVGAGI (reference sequence). In nucleotides, the CDR3 is TGTGCCAGCAGCGGGACTGAGCGGGAGGCCCAGTACTTC. Translated, it gives CASSGTEREAQYF.

The chain combines TRBV6-1 with TRBJ1-2; D remains ambiguous. This CDR3 contains 14 residues. CDR1 and CDR2 from the germline V gene are MNHNS and SASEGT. Trimming cost V 1 base and J 3 bases, with 9 bases left between them. CDR3 in amino acids: CASSEDDRYYGYTF. As DNA, the CDR3 is TGTGCCAGCAGTGAAGACGATCGGTACTATGGCTACACCTTC.

In regard to this clone: Other nucleotide sequences in the sample specify the same CDR3. This sequence joins TRBV19 and TRBJ1-4; D not resolved. This CDR3 region has 11 residues. CDR1 and CDR2 (germline): LNHDA, SQIVND (reference sequence). V was cut by 3 bases and J by 8 bases, with 4 bases left in between. The CDR3 DNA reads as TGTGCCAGTAGTATCAGGGAAAAACTGTTTTTT. Its protein is CASSIREKLFF.

This clone was seen a handful of times. This chain links TRBV30 with TRBJ2-7; 7 positions match TRBD2. From germline, CDR1 is GTSNPN and CDR2 SVGIG (reference sequence). This CDR3 spans 12 amino acids. CDR3 region: CAGTGGVYEQYF. The CDR3 DNA is TGTGCTGGCACTGGGGGGGTCTACGAGCAGTACTTC.

The genes are TRBV6-2 or TRBV6-3 and TRBJ1-5, with TRBD1 as a possible D gene (6 bases). Germline-derived CDR1 and CDR2 are MNHEY and SVGEGT. Between the trimmed V and J ends, which lost 2 bases and 5 bases, there was a span of 13 bases. The CDR3 runs 15 residues. The CDR3 sequence: CASSYIQGWDQPQHF. DNA for the CDR3: TGTGCCAGCAGTTACATACAGGGATGGGATCAGCCCCAGCATTTT.